The rows below give T cell receptor beta chains drawn from one sample of a study of CD8+CD57+ T cells in acquired aplastic anemia. TCRdb reprocessed the reads with MiXCR, giving one entry per CDR3 protein. There are 160,000 or so distinct CDR3 sequences in the sample; about 45% occur only once, and 3% to 4% lies in the top ten. The sample taken for sequencing was sorted CD4+, CD8+, or CD8+CD57+ T cells (not recorded which) from PBMCs. All receptors come from a human donor with aplastic anemia. CDR3s include the opening cysteine and the closing phenylalanine or tryptophan. The D gene is left open where the match is weak. Size values are once, few and many counts, or a class for expanded clones, and some rows have none.

d_gene	abundance	v_gene	j_gene	CDR3aa	CDR3nt
.	few	TRBV4-2	TRBJ2-3	CASRPISSSTDTQYF	TGTGCCAGCAGGCCGATCTCTTCTAGCACAGATACGCAGTATTTT
.	many	TRBV4-1	TRBJ1-1	CASSWDINTEAFF	TGCGCCAGCAGCTGGGACATAAACACTGAAGCTTTCTTT
.	many	TRBV27	TRBJ1-2	CASGGRHGYTF	TGTGCCAGTGGGGGCCGGCACGGCTACACCTTC
TRBD2	.	TRBV11-2	TRBJ2-7	CASTETSGYEQYF	TGTGCCAGTACCGAGACTAGCGGCTACGAGCAGTACTTC
TRBD1	once	TRBV10-3	TRBJ1-1	CAISGRTGGSSNTEAFF	TGTGCCATCAGTGGTAGGACAGGGGGAAGTTCGAACACTGAAGCTTTCTTT
.	many	TRBV2	TRBJ2-7	CASSELEPLLYEQYF	TGTGCCAGCAGTGAGCTAGAGCCCCTACTCTACGAGCAGTACTTC
.	.	TRBV19	TRBJ1-4	CASSRDGGNEKLFF	TGTGCCAGTAGCAGGGACGGTGGTAATGAAAAACTGTTTTTT
.	.	TRBV24-1	TRBJ1-2	CATSDLTIFGGRYGYTF	TGTGCCACCAGTGATTTAACGATCTTCGGGGGAAGGTATGGCTACACCTTC
.	few	TRBV10-3	TRBJ2-5	CAISERGEETQYF	TGTGCCATCAGTGAGCGGGGAGAGGAGACCCAGTACTTC
.	many	TRBV11-2	TRBJ1-2	CASSQDRASEGYTF	TGTGCCAGCAGCCAAGACCGGGCCTCGGAGGGCTACACCTTC
TRBD2	.	TRBV12-3/TRBV12-4	TRBJ2-3	CASRKGLAGGPSGTDTQYF	TGTGCCAGCAGAAAGGGACTAGCGGGAGGGCCCTCAGGCACAGATACGCAGTATTTT
.	.	TRBV2	TRBJ1-1	CASAGVSTEAFF	TGTGCCAGCGCGGGCGTTAGCACTGAAGCTTTCTTT
.	many	TRBV19	TRBJ2-5	CASSQGSQETQYF	TGTGCCAGTAGCCAGGGGTCCCAAGAGACCCAGTACTTC
.	many	TRBV7-3	TRBJ2-1	CASSWLANNEQFF	TGTGCCAGCAGCTGGCTAGCGAACAATGAGCAGTTCTTC
.	many	TRBV9	TRBJ1-3	CASSVEGSSGNTIYF	TGTGCCAGCAGCGTCGAGGGGAGCTCTGGAAACACCATATATTTT
.	.	TRBV15	TRBJ1-5	CATSSEGGRRPQHF	TGTGCCACCAGCTCCGAGGGCGGGAGACGGCCCCAGCATTTT